This T cell receptor (beta chain) was identified in a study of Ad26.COV2.S vaccination and SARS-CoV-2 variants (dated by TCRdb to the early 2020s). About the investigation overall: Vaccine-arm donors came from COV1001, a multicentre, randomized, double-blind, placebo-controlled phase I-IIa trial of Ad26.COV2.S in healthy adults. Sequencing of the TCRbeta repertoire served to evaluate the specificity and breadth of SARS-CoV-2-reactive T cell receptors following Ad26.COV2.S vaccination. Investigators did not know the trial group allocation while performing experiments and assessing outcomes. A total of 32 samples were included in the TCR-sequenced set, comprising roughly 19 Ad26.COV2.S vaccine recipients, 5 placebo recipients and 8 SARS-CoV-2 convalescent individuals. Participants in the trial were split at random into five groups of five each, receiving low-dose or high-dose Ad26.COV2.S once or twice, or else placebo on both occasions. Ad26.COV2.S was administered intramuscularly at a dose of 5x10^10 or 1x10^11 viral particles, either as one shot or as two shots given 56 days apart. Results and caveats for the whole study, not just this receptor: Vaccine and placebo recipients had similar non-spike TCR breadth, a finding consistent with the vaccine containing only spike. The study lacked the statistical power to compare responses across vaccine doses or regimens. After vaccination, substantial breadth of spike-specific CD8+ and CD4+ T cell responses was reported. Compared with placebo recipients, Ad26.COV2.S recipients showed higher spike-specific TCR breadth (P = 0.0014). The authors noted that total T cell responses may have been underestimated by the TCR breadth and depth analyses.

What this sample's treatment or condition label stands for: approximately 18 received Ad26.COV2.S at low or high dose, single or two shots; five or six received placebo; per-sample allocation not given. For vaccine and placebo recipients, repertoires were sequenced using samples collected on day 63 after the first injection. Cohort 1b enrolled around 24 adults aged 18-55 years at a single site in Boston, USA, between 29 July and 7 August 2020. Ad26.COV2.S was a replication-incompetent adenovirus type 26 vector expressing a prefusion-stabilized SARS-CoV-2 spike protein from the original Wuhan strain. The immunoSEQ Assay was used to sequence TCRbeta CDR3 regions. After extraction, genomic DNA underwent amplification by bias-controlled multiplex PCR, followed by high-throughput sequencing. As for the original processing: Collapsing and filtering of sequences were performed to quantify the absolute abundance of each unique TCRbeta CDR3 region. T cell fraction was estimated by normalizing TCRbeta template counts to usable DNA, with usable DNA measured through amplification of reference genes found in all nucleated cells. Repertoire TCRs were annotated as SARS-CoV-2-specific when V gene, CDR3 amino acid sequence and J gene were exactly matched to a known reactive TCR set. The reference SARS-CoV-2 TCR set came from MIRA and was filtered for enrichment in COVID-19-positive ImmuneCODE repertoires, removing public or cross-reactive TCRs. Based on the MIRA antigens, annotated TCRs were further analysed at the level of specific ORF or position within ORF. Depth was the summed frequency of annotated unique rearrangements, while breadth was defined as annotated unique rearrangements over total unique productive rearrangements. Group comparisons of TCR breadth used two-sided Wilcoxon rank-sum tests. As stored in TCRdb, this immuneACCESS dataset retains in-frame rearrangements with V and J assigned. A fraction of the clones does not appear; measured against another copy, unresolved V genes explain less than half of the discrepancy, and the remainder lacks a known reason. The D gene and trimming were derived from the DNA, and the V and J assignments and clone size from that table. Counted in this sample were about 680,000 clones; 89% of them appeared once. Around 1.4% of the sample comes from the top ten.

A word on this clone: The target of this receptor is not known. Nothing much larger sits one base from this clone, and base qualities are not available.

The receptor comes from a person aged 18 to 65 who received the Ad26.COV2.S COVID-19 vaccine or a placebo. The starting material was peripheral blood, obtained in a trial of Ad26.COV2.S vaccine versus placebo.

The CDR3 corresponds to CAWSFSGYTEAFF. DNA sequence: TGTGCCTGGAGCTTTTCAGGTTACACTGAAGCTTTCTTT. The V gene is TRBV30 and the J gene is TRBJ1-1, with no D gene named confidently. V is cut by 3 bases and J by 3 bases, and the space between the germline ends is 11 bases. Reading from cysteine to phenylalanine, the CDR3 counts 13 amino acids. Only the CDR3 portion is preserved as DNA: 39 bases, with reading frame beginning at the first base. For CDR1 and CDR2, the germline V gene (reference sequence) lists GTSNPN and SVGIG.